The 22 T cell receptor beta chains below were found in one sample sequenced in a study of blood T cell repertoires in COVID-19. Sequencing used immunoSEQ multiplex PCR; TCRdb keeps in-frame clones, though not all of them. The sample has more than 200,000 clones, over 75% seen once. The sequenced material came from peripheral blood. Receptor source: a woman aged 40 to 49 who had recovered from COVID-19.

This chain uses TRBV7-9 with TRBJ2-7; TRBD2 is a possible D gene (6 bases). CDR1 SEHNR and CDR2 FQNEAQ come from the germline V gene (reference sequence). This CDR3 spans 12 amino acids. Trimming took off 6 bases at V and 5 bases at J, with 11 bases between the two ends. CDR3 coding DNA: TGTGCCAGCAGGGCGGGAACGGACGAGCAGTACTTC. This gives the protein CASRAGTDEQYF.

This rearrangement joins TRBV30 to TRBJ2-3, with 13 nucleotides matching TRBD2. CDR1 is GTSNPN, CDR2 SVGIG, per germline (reference sequence). There are 17 residues in the CDR3. Trimming at V came to 4 bases and at J to 6 bases, leaving 13 bases not matched to a gene. CDR3 sequence (DNA): TGTGCCTGGAACCCGGGACTAGCGGGGACGACGACGGATACGCAGTATTTT. As protein: CAWNPGLAGTTTDTQYF. The whole variable domain, filled in from reference TRBV30 and TRBJ2-3, reads SQTIHQWPATLVQPVGSPLSLECTVEGTSNPNLYWYRQAAGRGLQLLFYSVGIGQISSEVPQNLSASRPQDRQFILSSKKLLLSDSGFYLCAWNPGLAGTTTDTQYFGPGTRLTVL.

The V gene is TRBV2, the J gene TRBJ1-1; TRBD1 might be the D (6 bases). Germline V CDR1 and CDR2: SNHLY, FYNNEI. CDR3 length: 14 residues. V lost 4 bases to trimming and J lost 4 bases, with 13 bases between them. The CDR3 sequence: CASSVAGEGTEAFF. DNA of the CDR3: TGTGCCAGCAGTGTAGCAGGGGAGGGCACTGAAGCTTTCTTT.

The chain combines TRBV11-3 with TRBJ2-3; 11 bases are shared with TRBD2. The germline CDR1 and CDR2 sequences are SGHNT and YENEEA. V shed 1 base and J 9 bases; nucleotides not matched to a gene: 9. The CDR3 totals 16 residues. The CDR3 here is CASSLVGTSGLLTQYF. The CDR3, as DNA: TGTGCCAGCAGCTTAGTCGGGACTAGCGGCTTACTCACGCAGTATTTT.

The chain recombines TRBV7-2 with TRBJ2-7; 8 bases fit TRBD1. CDR3 length: 14 residues. Germline V gene lookup returns CDR1 SGHTA and CDR2 FQGNSA. With 7 bases clipped from V and 3 bases from J, the junction kept 8 bases outside the gene matches. The CDR3 DNA sequence: TGTGCCAGCAAACCTGACAGGGGAGTCTACGAGCAGTACTTC. Translation: CASKPDRGVYEQYF. Supplemented by reference TRBV7-2 and TRBJ2-7, the full variable domain reads GAGVSQSPSNKVTEKGKDVELRCDPISGHTALYWYRQSLGQGLEFLIYFQGNSAPDKSGLPSDRFSAERTGGSVSTLTIQRTQQEDSAVYLCASKPDRGVYEQYFGPGTRLTVT.

The J gene is TRBJ2-7, the V gene TRBV11-3, with D tentatively TRBD2 (6 bases). This CDR3 region has 14 residues. Per germline, CDR1 SGHNT and CDR2 YENEEA. V was clipped by 5 bases and J by 3 bases, with 14 bases between them. CDR3 in amino acids: CASSQTGSYYEQYF. The CDR3 coding sequence is TGTGCCAGCAGCCAGACCGGGAGTTACTACGAGCAGTACTTC.

The V gene is TRBV5-1, the J gene TRBJ2-7, with 14 bases matching TRBD2. CDR1 and CDR2 (germline): SGHRS, YFSETQ. The V gene end was trimmed by 4 bases and the J gene end by 0 bases; junction bases not matched to a gene: 9. CDR3 size: 18 residues. DNA for the CDR3: TGCGCCAGCAGCCTCTGGGCCGGGACTAGCGGGAGCTCCTACGAGCAGTACTTC. This gives the protein CASSLWAGTSGSSYEQYF.

The V call is TRBV30, the J call TRBJ1-2, with D unclear. The germline V and J ends were trimmed by 4 bases and 1 base, with 19 bases remaining between them. Looked up from germline, CDR1 is GTSNPN and CDR2 is SVGIG (reference sequence). The CDR3 runs to 16 residues. This CDR3 is CAWILPGGSNNYGYTF. CDR3 DNA sequence: TGTGCCTGGATCCTGCCGGGAGGGAGTAATAACTATGGCTACACCTTC.

This clone was counted a single time. The chain combines TRBV7-2 with TRBJ2-1, with 10 positions matching TRBD2. J lost 3 bases, V lost 5 bases, and 4 bases had no gene match. This CDR3 is 15 amino acids long. CDR1 SGHTA and CDR2 FQGNSA come from the germline V gene. CDR3 DNA sequence: TGTGCCAGCAGCCAAAGCGGGGGGGTCTACAATGAGCAGTTCTTC. Translation gives CASSQSGGVYNEQFF.

The count of this clone is one. V usage is TRBV30 and J usage is TRBJ1-2, with 8 bases that match TRBD1. CDR3 size: 15 residues. Germline V gene data show CDR1 as GTSNPN and CDR2 as SVGIG (reference sequence). V shed 3 bases and J 3 bases; nucleotides not matched to a gene: 9. The CDR3 region is CAWRPPGQEYYGYTF. Written as DNA, the CDR3 is TGTGCCTGGAGACCACCGGGACAGGAGTACTATGGCTACACCTTC.

The chain carries TRBV7-9 and TRBJ2-7, with 8 bases aligning to TRBD1. J gave up 0 bases and V 2 bases, and 6 bases lay outside the gene matches. This CDR3 region has 16 residues. The germline gives CDR1 SEHNR, CDR2 FQNEAQ (reference sequence). The chain's CDR3 is CASSLPFGQGSYEQYF. In nucleotides, the CDR3 is TGTGCCAGCAGCTTACCTTTCGGACAGGGCTCCTACGAGCAGTACTTC.

The chain uses TRBV9 and TRBJ1-1, with a possible D match to TRBD1 (6 bases). Germline values: CDR1 SGDLS, CDR2 YYNGEE. The CDR3 consists of 15 residues. V lost 4 bases to trimming and J lost 1 base, with 14 bases between them. The CDR3 region is CASSPTGYGNTEAFF. Here the CDR3 DNA reads TGTGCCAGCAGCCCCACAGGGTATGGGAACACTGAAGCTTTCTTT.

This chain joins TRBV7-8 and TRBJ1-3; tentative D call: TRBD1 (6 bases). Germline CDR1 and CDR2: SGHVS and FQNEAQ. With 4 bases removed from V and 7 bases from J, the gap between germline ends came to 11 bases. The CDR3 loop spans 13 amino acids. CDR3 in amino acids: CASSYRDMNTIYF. Here the CDR3 DNA reads TGTGCCAGCAGCTATCGGGACATGAACACCATATATTTT.

This clone has just one count. The chain joins TRBV6-2 or TRBV6-3 to TRBJ2-7; 11 nucleotides agree with TRBD2. Per germline, CDR1 MNHEY and CDR2 SVGEGT. The V gene end was trimmed by 2 bases and the J gene end by 4 bases; junction bases not matched to a gene: 4. CDR3 size: 15 residues. The CDR3 loop is CASSYKASGRYEQYF. DNA for the CDR3: TGTGCCAGCAGTTACAAGGCTAGCGGGAGGTACGAGCAGTACTTC.

The chain employs TRBV9 and TRBJ2-1; 9 nucleotides align to TRBD1. This CDR3 contains 17 residues. Trimming took 0 bases from V and 5 from J; bases not matched to a gene: 9. Germline CDR1 and CDR2: SGDLS and YYNGEE. DNA of the CDR3: TGTGCCAGCAGCGTAGAAAGGGAGCGGACAGGGGACAATGAGCAGTTCTTC. Protein: CASSVERERTGDNEQFF.

The chain employs TRBV2 and TRBJ2-1; 14 bases match TRBD2. Per germline, CDR1 SNHLY and CDR2 FYNNEI. The CDR3 extends over 13 amino acids. J was trimmed by 10 bases and V by 9 bases; bases with no gene match: 5. The CDR3 DNA reads TGTGCCAGTCCGGGACTAGCGGGAGACGAGCAGTTCTTC. Translation: CASPGLAGDEQFF.

The CDR3 DNA is TGTGCCACCAGCATACCAAGCATGGCAGGAGGAGAAAAACTGTTTTTT. Amino acids: CATSIPSMAGGEKLFF. The chain has TRBV15 and TRBJ1-4, with D uncertain. CDR1 and CDR2 from the germline V gene are LNHNV and YYDKDF (reference sequence). This CDR3 has 16 residues. V was trimmed by 4 bases and J by 8 bases, leaving 20 bases between them.

This clone was seen a few times. The chain couples TRBV9 to TRBJ2-2; TRBD2 aligns across 12 bases. Germline V gene lookup returns CDR1 SGDLS and CDR2 YYNGEE. The CDR3 is 16 amino acids. Losses at the gene ends were 0 bases for V and 3 bases for J; bases not matched to a gene: 0. CDR3 protein: CASSVASGRDTGELFF. The CDR3 DNA sequence: TGTGCCAGCAGCGTAGCTAGCGGGAGGGACACCGGGGAGCTGTTTTTT.

The genes are TRBV5-4 and TRBJ1-1; 10 nucleotides match TRBD1. The CDR3 is 14 residues long. V lost 4 bases to trimming and J lost 7 bases; unmatched junction nucleotides: 7. The germline gives CDR1 SGHNT, CDR2 YYREEE (reference sequence). CDR3 region: CASSLDRGLGEAFF. CDR3 coding DNA: TGTGCCAGCAGCCTCGACAGGGGGCTGGGTGAAGCTTTCTTT. Full variable domain (missing parts from reference TRBV5-4 and TRBJ1-1): ETGVTQSPTHLIKTRGQQVTLRCSSQSGHNTVSWYQQALGQGPQFIFQYYREEENGRGNFPPRFSGLQFPNYSSELNVNALELDDSALYLCASSLDRGLGEAFFGQGTRLTVV.

The chain couples TRBV27 to TRBJ1-2; unclear D gene. CDR1 and CDR2 (germline): MNHEY, SMNVEV (reference sequence). Trimming took off 4 bases at V and 4 bases at J, with 16 bases between the two ends. The CDR3 extends over 15 amino acids. The CDR3 bases are TGTGCCAGCAGTTCCGACTTGCACCCAGTCTATGGCTACACCTTC. Translating it yields CASSSDLHPVYGYTF.

The chain employs TRBV29-1 and TRBJ1-2; 7 bases fit TRBD1. The CDR3 loop spans 13 amino acids. V shed 7 bases, J shed 8 bases, and the junction held 13 bases outside the gene matches. Germline CDR1 reads SQVTM; CDR2 reads ANQGSEA. The CDR3 loop is CSGGADREGGYTF. The CDR3 bases are TGCAGCGGGGGGGCTGACAGGGAAGGCGGCTACACCTTC.

CDR3 DNA sequence: TGCAGCGTTTCGAGGGGACAGGGGACTACAGATACGCAGTATTTT. Protein sequence: CSVSRGQGTTDTQYF. This chain uses TRBV29-1 with TRBJ2-3; 10 bases line up with TRBD1. Germline V gene lookup returns CDR1 SQVTM and CDR2 ANQGSEA. The V segment lost 5 bases and the J segment 3 bases; nucleotides outside the gene matches: 8. The CDR3 runs to 15 residues.